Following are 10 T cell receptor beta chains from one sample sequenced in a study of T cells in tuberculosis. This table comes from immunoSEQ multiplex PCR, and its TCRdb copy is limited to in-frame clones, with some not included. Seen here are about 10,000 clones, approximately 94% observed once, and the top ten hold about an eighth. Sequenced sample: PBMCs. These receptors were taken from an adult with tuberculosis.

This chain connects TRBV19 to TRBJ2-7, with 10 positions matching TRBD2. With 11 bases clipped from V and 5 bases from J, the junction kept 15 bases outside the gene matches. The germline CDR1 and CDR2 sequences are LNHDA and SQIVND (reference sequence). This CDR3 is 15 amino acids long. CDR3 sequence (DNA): TGTGCCGGGAGCGGGAGGGCCGGCGAAACCCACGAGCAGTACTTC. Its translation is CAGSGRAGETHEQYF. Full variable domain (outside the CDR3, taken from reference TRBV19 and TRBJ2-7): DGGITQSPKYLFRKEGQNVTLSCEQNLNHDAMYWYRQDPGQGLRLIYYSQIVNDFQKGDIAEGYSVSREKKESFPLTVTSAQKNPTAFYLCAGSGRAGETHEQYFGPGTRLTVT.

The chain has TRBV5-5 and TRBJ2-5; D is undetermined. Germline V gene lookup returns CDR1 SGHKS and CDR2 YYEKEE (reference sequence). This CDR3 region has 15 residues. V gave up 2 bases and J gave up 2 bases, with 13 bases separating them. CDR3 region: CASSLRLLEQETQYF. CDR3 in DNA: TGTGCCAGCAGCTTAAGACTCCTAGAACAAGAGACCCAGTACTTC.

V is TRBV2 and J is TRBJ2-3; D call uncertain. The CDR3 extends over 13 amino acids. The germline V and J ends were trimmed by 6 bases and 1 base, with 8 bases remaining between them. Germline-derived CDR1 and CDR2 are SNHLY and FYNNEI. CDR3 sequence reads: CASRAVRTDTQYF. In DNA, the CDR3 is TGTGCCAGCAGGGCAGTTCGCACAGATACGCAGTATTTT.

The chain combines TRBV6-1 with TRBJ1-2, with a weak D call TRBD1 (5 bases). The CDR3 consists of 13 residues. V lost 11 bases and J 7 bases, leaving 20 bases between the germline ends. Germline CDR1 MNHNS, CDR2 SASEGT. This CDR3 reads CALLDIPRSGYTF. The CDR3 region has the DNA TGTGCCCTCCTGGACATACCCCGGTCTGGCTACACCTTC.

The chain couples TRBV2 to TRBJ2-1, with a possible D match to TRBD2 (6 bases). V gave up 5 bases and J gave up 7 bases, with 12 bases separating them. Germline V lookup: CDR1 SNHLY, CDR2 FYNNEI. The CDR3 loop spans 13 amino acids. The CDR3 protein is CASSLAERNEQFF. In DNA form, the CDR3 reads TGTGCCAGCAGTTTAGCGGAGAGGAATGAGCAGTTCTTC.

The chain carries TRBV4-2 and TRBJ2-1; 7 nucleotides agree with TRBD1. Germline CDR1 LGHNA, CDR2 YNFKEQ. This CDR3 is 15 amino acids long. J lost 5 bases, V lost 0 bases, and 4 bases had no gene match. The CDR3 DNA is TGTGCCAGCAGCCAAGATGGGACAGAAAACAATGAGCAGTTCTTC. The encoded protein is CASSQDGTENNEQFF.

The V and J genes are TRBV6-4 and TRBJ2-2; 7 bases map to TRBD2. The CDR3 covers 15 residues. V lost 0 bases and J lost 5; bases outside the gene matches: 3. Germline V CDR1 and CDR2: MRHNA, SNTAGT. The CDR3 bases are TGTGCCAGCAGTGACTCCCAGGGAGGGACCGGGGAGCTGTTTTTT. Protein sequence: CASSDSQGGTGELFF.

CDR3 sequence: CASSKGLNTGELFF. The CDR3 coding sequence is TGTGCCAGTAGTAAGGGACTTAACACCGGGGAGCTGTTTTTT. This chain links TRBV19 with TRBJ2-2; a weak D match, TRBD2 (6 bases). From germline, CDR1 is LNHDA and CDR2 SQIVND (reference sequence). The CDR3 extends over 14 amino acids. The germline V and J ends were trimmed by 4 bases and 2 bases, with 8 bases remaining between them.

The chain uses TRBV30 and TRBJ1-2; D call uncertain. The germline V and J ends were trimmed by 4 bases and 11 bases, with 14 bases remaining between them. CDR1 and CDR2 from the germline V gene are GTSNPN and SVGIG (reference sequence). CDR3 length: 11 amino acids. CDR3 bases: TGTGCCTGGAACCAGGTCGGCGTTTACACCTTC. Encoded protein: CAWNQVGVYTF.

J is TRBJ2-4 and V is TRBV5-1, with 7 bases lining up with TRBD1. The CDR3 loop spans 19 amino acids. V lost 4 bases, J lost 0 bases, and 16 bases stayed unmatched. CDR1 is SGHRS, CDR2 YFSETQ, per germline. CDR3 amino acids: CASSPEPIGTALAKNIQYF. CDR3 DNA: TGCGCCAGCAGCCCGGAACCGATAGGGACAGCACTAGCCAAAAACATTCAGTACTTC.